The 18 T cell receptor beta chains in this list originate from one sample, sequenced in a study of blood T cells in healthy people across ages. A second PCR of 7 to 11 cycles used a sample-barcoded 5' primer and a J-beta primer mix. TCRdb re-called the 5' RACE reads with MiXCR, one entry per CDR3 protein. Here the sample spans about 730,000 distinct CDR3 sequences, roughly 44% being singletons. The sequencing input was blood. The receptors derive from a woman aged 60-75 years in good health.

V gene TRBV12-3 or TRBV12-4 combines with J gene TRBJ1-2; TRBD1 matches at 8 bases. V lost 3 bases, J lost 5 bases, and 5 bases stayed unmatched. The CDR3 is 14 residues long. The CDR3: CASSLGQAVYGYTF. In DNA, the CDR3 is TGTGCCAGCAGTTTGGGACAGGCAGTTTATGGCTACACCTTC.

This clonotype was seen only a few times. CDR3 region: CASSQDKHLTQYF. Written as DNA, the CDR3 is TGTGCCAGCAGCCAAGATAAACATTTGACGCAGTATTTT. V and J are TRBV3-1 and TRBJ2-3, with unresolved D. This CDR3 comprises 13 residues. The V end lost 0 bases, the J end lost 9 bases, and 10 bases lay between the germline ends. CDR1 and CDR2 from the germline V gene are LGHDT and YNNKEL (reference sequence).

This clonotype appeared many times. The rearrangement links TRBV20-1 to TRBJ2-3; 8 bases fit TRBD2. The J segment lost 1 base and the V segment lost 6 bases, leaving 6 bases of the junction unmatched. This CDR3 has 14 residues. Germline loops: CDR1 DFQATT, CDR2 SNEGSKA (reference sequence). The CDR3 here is CSAKREWGTDTQYF. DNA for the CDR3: TGCAGTGCCAAGCGGGAGTGGGGCACAGATACGCAGTATTTT.

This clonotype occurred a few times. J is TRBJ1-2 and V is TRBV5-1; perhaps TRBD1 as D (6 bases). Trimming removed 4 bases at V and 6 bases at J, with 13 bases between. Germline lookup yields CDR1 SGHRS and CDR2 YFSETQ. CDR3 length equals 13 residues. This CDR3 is CASSPTGLDGYTF. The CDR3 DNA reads TGCGCCAGCAGCCCGACAGGACTAGATGGCTACACCTTC.

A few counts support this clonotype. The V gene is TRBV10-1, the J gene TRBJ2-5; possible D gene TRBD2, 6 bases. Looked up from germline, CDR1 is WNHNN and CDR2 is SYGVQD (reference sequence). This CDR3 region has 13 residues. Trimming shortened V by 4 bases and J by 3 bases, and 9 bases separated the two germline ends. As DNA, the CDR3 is TGCGCCAGCAGTGCGGACTACAAAGAGACCCAGTACTTC. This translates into CASSADYKETQYF.

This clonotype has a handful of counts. The CDR3 protein is CASSLGQYSYEQYF. CDR3 nucleotide sequence: TGTGCCAGCAGTTTAGGGCAGTATTCCTACGAGCAGTACTTC. This chain joins TRBV27 and TRBJ2-7; no definite D call. The CDR3 is 14 amino acids. Between the trimmed V and J ends, which lost 2 bases and 1 base, there was a span of 9 bases. Germline CDR1 and CDR2: MNHEY and SMNVEV (reference sequence).

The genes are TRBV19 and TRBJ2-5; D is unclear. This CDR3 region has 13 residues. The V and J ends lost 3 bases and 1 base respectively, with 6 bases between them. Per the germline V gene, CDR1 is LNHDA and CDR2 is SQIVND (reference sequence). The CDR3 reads CASSIAVQETQYF. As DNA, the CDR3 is TGTGCCAGTAGTATTGCCGTCCAAGAGACCCAGTACTTC.

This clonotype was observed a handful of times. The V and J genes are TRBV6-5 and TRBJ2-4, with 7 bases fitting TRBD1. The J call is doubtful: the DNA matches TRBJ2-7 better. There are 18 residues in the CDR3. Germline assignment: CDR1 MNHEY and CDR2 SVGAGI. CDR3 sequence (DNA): TGTGCCAGCAGTTGGCCACGAACCCGGGACAGTGAAGGCTGCGAGCAGTACTTC. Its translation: CASSWPRTRDSEGCEQYF.

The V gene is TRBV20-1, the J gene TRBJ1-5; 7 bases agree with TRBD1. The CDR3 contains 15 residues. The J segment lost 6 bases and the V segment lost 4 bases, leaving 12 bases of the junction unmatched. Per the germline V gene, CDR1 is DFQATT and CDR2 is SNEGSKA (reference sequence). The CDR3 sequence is CSAKTGKSNVQPQHF. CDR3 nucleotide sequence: TGCAGTGCTAAGACAGGGAAGTCAAACGTTCAGCCCCAGCATTTT.

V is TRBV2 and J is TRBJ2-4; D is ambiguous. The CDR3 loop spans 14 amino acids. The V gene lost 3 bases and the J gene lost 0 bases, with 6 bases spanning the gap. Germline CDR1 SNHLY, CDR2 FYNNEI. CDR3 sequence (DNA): TGTGCCAGCAGTGACAATCTAGCCAAAAACATTCAGTACTTC. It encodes CASSDNLAKNIQYF.

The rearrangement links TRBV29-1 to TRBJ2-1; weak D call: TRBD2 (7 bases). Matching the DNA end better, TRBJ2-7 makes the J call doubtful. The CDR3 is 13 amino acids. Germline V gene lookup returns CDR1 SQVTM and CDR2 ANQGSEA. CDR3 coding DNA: TGCAGCGCGGGGGGCACCTACTACAATGAGCAGTACTTC. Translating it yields CSAGGTYYNEQYF.

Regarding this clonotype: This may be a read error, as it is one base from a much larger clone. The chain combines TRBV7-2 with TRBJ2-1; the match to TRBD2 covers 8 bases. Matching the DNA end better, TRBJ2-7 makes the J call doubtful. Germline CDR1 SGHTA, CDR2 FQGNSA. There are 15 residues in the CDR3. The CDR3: CASSLPGGAYNEQYF. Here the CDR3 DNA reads TGTGCCAGCAGCTTACCGGGGGGGGCGTACAATGAGCAGTACTTC.

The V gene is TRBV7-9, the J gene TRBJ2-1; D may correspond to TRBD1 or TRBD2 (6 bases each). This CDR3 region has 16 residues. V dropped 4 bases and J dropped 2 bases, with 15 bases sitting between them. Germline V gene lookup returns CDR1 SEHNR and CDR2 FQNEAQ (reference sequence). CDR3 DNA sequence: TGTGCCAGCAGCTCTTTAGGGGGAGGCCCCTACAATGAGCAGTTCTTC. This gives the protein CASSSLGGGPYNEQFF.

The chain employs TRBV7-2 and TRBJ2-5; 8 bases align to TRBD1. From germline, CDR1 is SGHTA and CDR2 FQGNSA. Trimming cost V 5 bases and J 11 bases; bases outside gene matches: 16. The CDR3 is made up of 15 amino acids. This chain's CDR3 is CASSPGQGRYNEQYF. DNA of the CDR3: TGTGCCAGCAGCCCCGGACAGGGACGTTACAATGAGCAGTACTTC.

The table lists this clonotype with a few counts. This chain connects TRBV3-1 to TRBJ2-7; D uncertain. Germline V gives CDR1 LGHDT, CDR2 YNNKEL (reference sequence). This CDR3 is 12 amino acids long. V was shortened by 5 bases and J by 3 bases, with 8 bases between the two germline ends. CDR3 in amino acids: CASSIYSYEQYF. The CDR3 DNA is TGTGCCAGCAGCATATACAGCTACGAGCAGTACTTC.

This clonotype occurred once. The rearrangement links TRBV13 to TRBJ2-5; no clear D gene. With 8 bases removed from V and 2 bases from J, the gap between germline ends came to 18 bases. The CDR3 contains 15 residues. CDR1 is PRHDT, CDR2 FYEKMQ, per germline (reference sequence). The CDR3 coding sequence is TGTGCCAGCGGGTTGTACGACGATCTACAAGAGACCCAGTACTTC. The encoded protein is CASGLYDDLQETQYF.

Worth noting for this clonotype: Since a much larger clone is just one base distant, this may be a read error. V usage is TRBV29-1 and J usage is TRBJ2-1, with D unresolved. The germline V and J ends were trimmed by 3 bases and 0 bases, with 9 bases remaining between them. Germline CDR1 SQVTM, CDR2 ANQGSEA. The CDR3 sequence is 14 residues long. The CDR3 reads CSVDVGNSYNEQFF. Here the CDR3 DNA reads TGCAGCGTTGATGTCGGAAACTCCTACAATGAGCAGTTCTTC.

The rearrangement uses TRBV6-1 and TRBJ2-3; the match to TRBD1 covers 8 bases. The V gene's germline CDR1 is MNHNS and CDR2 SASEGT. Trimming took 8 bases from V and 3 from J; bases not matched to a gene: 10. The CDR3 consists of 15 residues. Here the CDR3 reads CASDIRGRETDTQYF. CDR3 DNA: TGTGCCAGCGATATCAGGGGGCGAGAGACAGATACGCAGTATTTT.